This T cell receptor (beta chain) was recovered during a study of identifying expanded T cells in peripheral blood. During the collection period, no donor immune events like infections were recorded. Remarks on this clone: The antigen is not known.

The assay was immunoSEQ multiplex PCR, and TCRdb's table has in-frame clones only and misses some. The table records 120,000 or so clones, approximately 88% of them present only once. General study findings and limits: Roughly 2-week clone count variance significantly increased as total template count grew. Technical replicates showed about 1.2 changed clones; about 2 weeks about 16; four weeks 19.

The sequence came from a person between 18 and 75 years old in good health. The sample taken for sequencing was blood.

The CDR3 coding sequence is TGTGCCAGCAATGGCCCGGTCGGTGGCAATCAGCCCCAGCATTTT. This gives the protein CASNGPVGGNQPQHF. The J gene is TRBJ1-5, the V gene TRBV6-1, with D hard to call. Germline values: CDR1 MNHNS, CDR2 SASEGT. The CDR3 spans 15 residues. V was clipped by 7 bases and J by 2 bases, with 15 bases between them.